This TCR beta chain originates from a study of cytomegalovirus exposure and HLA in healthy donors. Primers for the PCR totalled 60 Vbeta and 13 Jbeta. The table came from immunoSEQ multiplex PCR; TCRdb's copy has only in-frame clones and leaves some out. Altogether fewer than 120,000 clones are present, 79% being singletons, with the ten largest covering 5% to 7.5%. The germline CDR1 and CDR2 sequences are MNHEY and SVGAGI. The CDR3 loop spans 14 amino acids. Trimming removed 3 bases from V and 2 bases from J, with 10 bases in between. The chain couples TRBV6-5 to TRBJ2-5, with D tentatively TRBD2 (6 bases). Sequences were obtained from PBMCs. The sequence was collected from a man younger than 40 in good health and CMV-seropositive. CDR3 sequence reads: CASSYGTRQETQYF. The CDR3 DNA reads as TGTGCCAGCAGTTATGGGACTCGACAAGAGACCCAGTACTTC.